This T cell receptor (beta chain) was obtained from a study of T cell responses to AZD1222 COVID-19 vaccine (dated by TCRdb to about 2021). Regarding the study in general: AZD1222 recipients given second doses at about 4 weeks or at about 12 weeks were pooled, since spike-specific TCR depth and breadth were not found to differ between the two schedules. Trial participants were enrolled by age into subgroups of 18-55, 56-69 and 70-plus years, and around 150, 29 and 61 TCR-sequenced participants, respectively, were included in these subgroups. TCR sequencing was performed for some 250 trial participants, of whom about 200 were given two doses of AZD1222 and 26 were given two doses of MenACWY control vaccine. Overall study outcomes, separate from this receptor: Conclusions about previously exposed vaccinees were limited because only 5 or 6 AZD1222 recipients were SARS-CoV-2 seropositive at baseline. CD4 TCRs associated with the vaccine covered the entire spike protein, and the dominant responses were in regions 160-218 and 743-854. Because no day 14 peak-response samples were available, the repertoires could be characterized only after the peak T cell response. Most participants were white British and females outnumbered males, and the authors suggested that clonal diversity may have been underestimated. In the small 56-69-year group, the increase in depth fell short of significance, most likely because of low power. Reportedly, close to half of the unique spike-specific TCRs recognized epitopes lying outside the regions that are mutated in the B.1.351 and B.1.1.7 variants. After two AZD1222 doses, both the breadth and the depth of spike-specific TCRs were significantly higher than at day 0 and than in MenACWY recipients.

Comment on this clone: The target of this receptor is not known. No quality values exist for individual bases; no much larger clone is one base distant.

The CDR3 regions of human TCRbeta chains were analyzed by immunosequencing. In the source study's methods: TCRs in the repertoires were matched against a reference library of SARS-CoV-2-specific TCRs that had been generated with the MIRA antigen-specificity platform. Breadth was defined as the fraction of unique TCRs that were SARS-CoV-2-associated, and depth was defined as the fraction of total T cells that were SARS-CoV-2-associated. Using the MIRA data, each spike-specific TCR was mapped to the spike region that the TCR reacts to and placed in a CD4 or CD8 class. Log10-transformed breadth and depth values were compared by one-way ANOVA with Sidak's multiple comparisons tests. Imported from immuneACCESS, the table was reduced by TCRdb to in-frame sequences with V and J called. These copies leave out some clones; in studies compared against another copy, an unresolved V gene accounts for under half, and the cause of the remainder is not known. V and J calls and clone size follow that table, whereas D and trimming were derived from the DNA. Present in this sample are about 180,000 clones, about 91% of which were seen just once. The top ten clones comprise approximately 0.49% of the sample.

The time point label corresponds to: baseline before first vaccination. Samples from vaccinated people were obtained from the UK trials COV001 and COV002, which included a single-blind randomized controlled phase 2/3 trial of AZD1222 (ChAdOx1 nCoV-19) in healthy adults. For TCRbeta chain sequencing, PBMC samples were collected from trial participants at day 0 and at day 28 after the second dose. The V end gives up 10 bases and the J end 4 bases, leaving 9 bases in the junction not matched to a gene. From the cysteine up to the phenylalanine, the CDR3 has a length of 13 residues. The CDR3 DNA has 39 bases and is translated from base 1. In the germline V gene, CDR1 corresponds to MDHEN and CDR2 to SYDVKM.

The TCR was taken from an adult in good health. The rearranged chain carries TRBV28 and TRBJ1-1; 7 middle bases align to TRBD1. Sample: peripheral blood, taken on day 0 of AZD1222 vaccination. The sequenced DNA: TGTGCCATCAAGACAGGGACGGTCACTGAAGCTTTCTTT. This translates into CAIKTGTVTEAFF. Full variable domain (CDR3 extended with the reference TRBV28 and TRBJ1-1 proteins): DVKVTQSSRYLVKRTGEKVFLECVQDMDHENMFWYRQDPGLGLRLIYFSYDVKMKEKGDIPEGYSVSREKKERFSLILESASTNQTSMYLCAIKTGTVTEAFFGQGTRLTVV.